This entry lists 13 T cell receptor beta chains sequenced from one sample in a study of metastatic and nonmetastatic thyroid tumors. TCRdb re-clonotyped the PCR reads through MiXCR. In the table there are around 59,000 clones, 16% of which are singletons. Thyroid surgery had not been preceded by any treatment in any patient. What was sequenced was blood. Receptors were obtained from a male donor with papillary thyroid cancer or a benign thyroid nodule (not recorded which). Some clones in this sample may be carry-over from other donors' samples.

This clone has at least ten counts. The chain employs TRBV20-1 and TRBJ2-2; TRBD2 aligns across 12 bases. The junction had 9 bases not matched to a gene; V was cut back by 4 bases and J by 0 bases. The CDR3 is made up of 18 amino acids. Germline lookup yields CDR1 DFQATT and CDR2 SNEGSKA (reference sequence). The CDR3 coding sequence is TGCAGTGCTACCGGACTAGCGGGATTGGGCTCGAACACCGGGGAGCTGTTTTTT. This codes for CSATGLAGLGSNTGELFF.

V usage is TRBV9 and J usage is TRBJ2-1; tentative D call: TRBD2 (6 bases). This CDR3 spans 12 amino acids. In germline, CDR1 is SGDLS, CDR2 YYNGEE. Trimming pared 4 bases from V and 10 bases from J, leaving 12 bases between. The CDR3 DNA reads TGTGCCAGCAGCTTCCTAGCGTGGGAGCAGTTCTTC. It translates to CASSFLAWEQFF. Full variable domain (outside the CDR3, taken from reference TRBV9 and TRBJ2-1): DSGVTQTPKHLITATGQRVTLRCSPRSGDLSVYWYQQSLDQGLQFLIQYYNGEERAKGNILERFSAQQFPDLHSELNLSSLELGDSALYFCASSFLAWEQFFGPGTRLTVL.

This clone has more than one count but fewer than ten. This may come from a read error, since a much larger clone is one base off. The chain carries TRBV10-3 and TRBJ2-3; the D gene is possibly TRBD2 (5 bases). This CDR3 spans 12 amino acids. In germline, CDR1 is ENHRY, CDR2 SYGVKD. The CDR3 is CAISPQTIPWDF. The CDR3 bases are TGTGCCATCAGCCCTCAGACTATTCCGTGGGATTTT.

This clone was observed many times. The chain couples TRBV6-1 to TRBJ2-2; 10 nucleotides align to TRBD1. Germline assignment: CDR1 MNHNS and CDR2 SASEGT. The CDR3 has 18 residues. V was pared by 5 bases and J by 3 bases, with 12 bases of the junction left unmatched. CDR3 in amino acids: CASSKSRDRGGDTGELFF. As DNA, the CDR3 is TGTGCCAGCAGTAAGTCCCGGGACAGGGGAGGGGACACCGGGGAGCTGTTTTTT.

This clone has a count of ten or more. The CDR3 spells CASSLVEGNSPLHF. The CDR3 DNA sequence: TGTGCCAGCAGCTTAGTTGAAGGCAATTCACCCCTCCACTTT. The V call is TRBV11-2, the J call TRBJ1-6; D is uncertain. Deletions cut 1 base from V and 7 bases from J, with 8 bases between. Germline CDR1 is SGHAT and CDR2 is FQNNGV. The CDR3 is made up of 14 amino acids.

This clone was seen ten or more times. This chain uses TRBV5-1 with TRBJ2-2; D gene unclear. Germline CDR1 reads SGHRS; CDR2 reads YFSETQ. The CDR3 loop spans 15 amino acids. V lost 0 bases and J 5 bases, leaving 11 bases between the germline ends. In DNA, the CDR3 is TGCGCCAGCAGCTTGGTACCCTACCGGACCGGGGAGCTGTTTTTT. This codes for CASSLVPYRTGELFF.

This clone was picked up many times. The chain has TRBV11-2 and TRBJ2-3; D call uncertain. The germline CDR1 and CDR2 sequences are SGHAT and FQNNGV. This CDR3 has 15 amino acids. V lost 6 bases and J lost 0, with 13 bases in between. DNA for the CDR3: TGTGCCAGCAGGAGACGGGCCGCTAGCACAGATACGCAGTATTTT. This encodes CASRRRAASTDTQYF.

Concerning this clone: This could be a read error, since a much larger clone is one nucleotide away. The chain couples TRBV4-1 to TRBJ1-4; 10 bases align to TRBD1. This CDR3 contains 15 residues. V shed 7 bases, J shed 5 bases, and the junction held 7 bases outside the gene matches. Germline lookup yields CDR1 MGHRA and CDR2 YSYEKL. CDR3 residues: CASIPTGGRNEKLFF. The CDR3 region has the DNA TGCGCCAGCATCCCGACAGGGGGCCGGAATGAAAAACTGTTTTTT.

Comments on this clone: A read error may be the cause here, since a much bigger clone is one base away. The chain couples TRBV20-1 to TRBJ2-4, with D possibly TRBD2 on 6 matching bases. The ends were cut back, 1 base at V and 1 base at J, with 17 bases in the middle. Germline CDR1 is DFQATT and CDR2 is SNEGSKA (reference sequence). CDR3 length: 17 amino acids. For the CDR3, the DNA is TGCAGTGCTAGAGTTCTATCGGGAGTATCGGCCAAAAACATTCAGTACTTC. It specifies CSARVLSGVSAKNIQYF.

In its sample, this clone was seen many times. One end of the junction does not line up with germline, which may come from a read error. CDR3 region: CASSKGLRGARTDTQYF. The CDR3 DNA is TGTGCCAGCAGTAAGGGCCTTCGGGGGGCCCGCACAGATACGCAGTATTTT. The V and J genes are TRBV19 and TRBJ2-3; TRBD2 is a possible D gene (7 bases). Germline lookup yields CDR1 LNHDA and CDR2 SQIVND (reference sequence). The length of the CDR3 is 17 residues.

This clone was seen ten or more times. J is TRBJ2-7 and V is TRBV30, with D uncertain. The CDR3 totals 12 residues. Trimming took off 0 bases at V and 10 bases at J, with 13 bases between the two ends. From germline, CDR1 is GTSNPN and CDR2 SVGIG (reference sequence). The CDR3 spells CAWSVLRLAQYF. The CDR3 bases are TGTGCCTGGAGTGTACTGAGACTCGCCCAGTACTTC.

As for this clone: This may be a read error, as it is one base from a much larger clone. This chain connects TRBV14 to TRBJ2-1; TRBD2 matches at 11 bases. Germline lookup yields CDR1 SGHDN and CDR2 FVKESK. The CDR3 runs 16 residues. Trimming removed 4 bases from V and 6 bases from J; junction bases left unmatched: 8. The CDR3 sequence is CASSPLGGTSGNEQFF. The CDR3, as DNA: TGTGCCAGCAGCCCACTTGGTGGGACTAGCGGCAATGAGCAGTTCTTC.

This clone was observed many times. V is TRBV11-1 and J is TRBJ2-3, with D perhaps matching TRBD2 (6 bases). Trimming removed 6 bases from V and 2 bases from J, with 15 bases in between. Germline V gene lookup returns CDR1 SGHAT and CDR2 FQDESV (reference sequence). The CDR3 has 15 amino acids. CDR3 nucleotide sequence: TGTGCCAGCAGTCTTGGGGCGGGATTCACAGATACGCAGTATTTT. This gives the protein CASSLGAGFTDTQYF.